This is a list of T cell receptor beta chains from one sample in a study of cytomegalovirus exposure and HLA in healthy donors. Only in-frame clones appear in the TCRdb table, and some are missing; sequencing was by immunoSEQ multiplex PCR. The repertoire holds 63,000 or so clones, with around 80% as singletons. Sequenced sample: PBMCs. The receptors here all came from a woman in her 30s in good health and CMV-seronegative. CDR3s include the opening cysteine and the closing phenylalanine or tryptophan. A D gene is named only where the DNA matches it firmly.

CASSQGQPNTGELFF	NA	TRBV5-1	TRBJ2-2
CAWNVAGVGEQYF	TRBD2	TRBV30	TRBJ2-7
CASSVRGLQPQHF	NA	TRBV9	TRBJ1-5
CASSLRGINEKLFF	NA	TRBV28	TRBJ1-4
CASSLAGVSDTQYF	TRBD2	TRBV18	TRBJ2-3
CASSLSGLAEETQYF	TRBD2	TRBV5-4	TRBJ2-5
CASSSGETQYF	NA	TRBV5-6	TRBJ2-5
CASSSRTAEAFF	NA	TRBV28	TRBJ1-1
CASSQARQGNEKLFF	TRBD1	TRBV4-1	TRBJ1-4
CASTRGGTINYGYTF	NA	TRBV2	TRBJ1-2
CASSYSLAGSSDTQYF	NA	TRBV6-5	TRBJ2-3